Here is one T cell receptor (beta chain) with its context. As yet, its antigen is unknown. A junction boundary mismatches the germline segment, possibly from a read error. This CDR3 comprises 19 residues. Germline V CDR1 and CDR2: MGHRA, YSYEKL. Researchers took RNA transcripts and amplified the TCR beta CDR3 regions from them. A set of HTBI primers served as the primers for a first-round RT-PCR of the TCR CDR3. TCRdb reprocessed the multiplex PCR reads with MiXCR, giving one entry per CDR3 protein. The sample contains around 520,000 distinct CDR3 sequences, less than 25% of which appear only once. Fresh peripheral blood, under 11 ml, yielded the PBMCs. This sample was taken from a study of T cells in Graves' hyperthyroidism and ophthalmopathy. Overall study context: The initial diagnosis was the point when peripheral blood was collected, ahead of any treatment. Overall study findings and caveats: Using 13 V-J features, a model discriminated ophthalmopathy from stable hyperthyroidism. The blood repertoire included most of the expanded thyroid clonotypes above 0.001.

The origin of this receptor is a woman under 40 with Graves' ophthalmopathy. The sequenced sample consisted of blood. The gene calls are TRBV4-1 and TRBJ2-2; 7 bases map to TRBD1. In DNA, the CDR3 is TGCCCCAGCAGCCGTCGCCCGGAGGTAGGGGGCCCGAACACCGGGGAGCTGTTTTTT. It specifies CPSSRRPEVGGPNTGELFF.